Each of the 30 T cell receptor beta chains below was sequenced from the same sample in a study of vaccination and CD4 T cells after COVID-19. Treatment in this sample: approximately nine-day PBMC culture with coronavirus spike peptide pools or control peptides (ViraFEST assay). Cultured CD4+ T cell DNA underwent sequencing with the Oncomine TCR Beta short-read assay. One entry per CDR3 protein, called by TCRdb with MiXCR from the PCR reads. Of 6,500 to 9,000 distinct CDR3 sequences listed, around three fifths are singletons. What these receptors recognize is not known. Sample: CD4+ T cells from blood, cultured in vitro. The receptors were gathered from a human donor who had recovered from COVID-19.

This clonotype was recorded a few times. The V gene is TRBV6-5, the J gene TRBJ2-3; no clear D. In germline, CDR1 is MNHEY, CDR2 SVGAGI. Trimming took 4 bases from V and 6 from J, leaving 11 bases between them. This CDR3 is built from 13 residues. The CDR3 DNA sequence: TGTGCCAGCAGTTTTGACCCTGAGGATACGCAGTATTTT. Its translation: CASSFDPEDTQYF.

A few counts support this clonotype. The rearrangement links TRBV20-1 to TRBJ2-5; 7 nucleotides match TRBD2. The CDR3 runs 14 residues. V trimming: 5 bases; J trimming: 2 bases; junction bases outside the gene matches: 8. Germline-derived CDR1 and CDR2 are DFQATT and SNEGSKA (reference sequence). CDR3 sequence (DNA): TGCAGTGCTTCCCCGGGGGGTGGTCAAGAGACCCAGTACTTC. Translated, it gives CSASPGGGQETQYF.

The chain carries TRBV15 and TRBJ1-6; D is uncertain. From germline, CDR1 is LNHNV and CDR2 YYDKDF (reference sequence). This CDR3 is 12 amino acids long. Between the trimmed V and J ends, which lost 5 bases and 10 bases, there was a span of 9 bases. The CDR3 sequence: CATSPRNSPLHF. The CDR3 DNA sequence: TGTGCCACCAGCCCCCGCAACTCACCCCTCCACTTT.

The rearrangement joins TRBV15 to TRBJ1-2; no reliable D call. Germline-derived CDR1 and CDR2 are LNHNV and YYDKDF (reference sequence). V dropped 0 bases and J dropped 6 bases, with 11 bases sitting between them. This CDR3 is 14 amino acids long. CDR3 amino acids: CATSRDYMRDGYTF. CDR3 sequence (DNA): TGTGCCACCAGCAGAGATTATATGAGAGATGGCTACACCTTC.

J is TRBJ2-2 and V is TRBV24-1, with 14 bases fitting TRBD2. The V gene end was trimmed by 7 bases and the J gene end by 6 bases; junction bases not matched to a gene: 6. The CDR3 extends over 16 amino acids. Looked up from germline, CDR1 is KGHDR and CDR2 is SFDVKD. CDR3 protein: CATRTSGRGQSGELFF. The DNA for the CDR3 is TGTGCCACCAGGACTAGCGGGAGGGGTCAGTCCGGGGAGCTGTTTTTT.

The rearrangement uses TRBV18 and TRBJ1-1; D gene uncertain. Germline lookup yields CDR1 KGHSH and CDR2 LQKENI. The CDR3 extends over 15 amino acids. Trimming took off 2 bases at V and 1 base at J, with 11 bases between the two ends. The CDR3 region is CASSPSPAENTEAFF. The CDR3 DNA sequence: TGTGCCAGCTCACCATCTCCAGCTGAGAACACTGAAGCTTTCTTT.

J is TRBJ1-5 and V is TRBV20-1; 8 bases agree with TRBD1. This CDR3 has 15 amino acids. Germline loops: CDR1 DFQATT, CDR2 SNEGSKA (reference sequence). Trimming removed 0 bases from V and 6 bases from J; junction bases left unmatched: 7. The CDR3, as DNA: TGCAGTGCTAGAGATATACAGGGGGTCGGTCAGCCCCAGCATTTT. This encodes CSARDIQGVGQPQHF.

This clonotype was counted between two and nine times. V usage is TRBV18 and J usage is TRBJ1-1, with D unresolved. Trimming cost V 1 base and J 11 bases, with 20 bases left between them. The CDR3 spans 15 residues. Germline CDR1 and CDR2: KGHSH and LQKENI. The DNA for the CDR3 is TGTGCCAGCTCACCACAAAACAGCCCCCTCGGGTTCGCTTTCTTT. This sequence encodes CASSPQNSPLGFAFF.

The chain links TRBV5-1 to TRBJ2-5, with TRBD2 identical over 8 bases. The germline V gene encodes CDR1 SGHRS and CDR2 YFSETQ. This CDR3 has 15 amino acids. The ends lost 1 base at V and 2 bases at J; junction bases unmatched: 4. CDR3 region: CASSLSLAGQETQYF. Here the CDR3 DNA reads TGCGCCAGCAGCTTGAGCCTAGCGGGTCAAGAGACCCAGTACTTC.

V gene TRBV7-2 combines with J gene TRBJ2-5, with D perhaps matching TRBD1 (5 bases). V was clipped by 7 bases and J by 0 bases, with 9 bases between them. CDR3 length: 13 amino acids. CDR1 is SGHTA, CDR2 FQGNSA, per germline. The CDR3 spells CASNQGNQETQYF. CDR3 coding DNA: TGTGCCAGCAATCAGGGAAACCAAGAGACCCAGTACTTC.

The rearrangement uses TRBV27 and TRBJ1-3, with 9 bases identical to TRBD1. Germline trimming cut 2 bases from V and 4 bases from J; bases unmatched to any gene: 3. Germline CDR1 and CDR2: MNHEY and SMNVEV (reference sequence). The CDR3 totals 15 residues. Here the CDR3 DNA reads TGTGCCAGCAGTTTAAAAACAGGGGGCGGAAACACCATATATTTT. Amino acids: CASSLKTGGGNTIYF.

The chain joins TRBV7-9 to TRBJ1-3; unclear D gene. Between the trimmed V and J ends, which lost 1 base and 0 bases, there was a span of 13 bases. Germline V gene sequence: CDR1 SEHNR, CDR2 FQNEAQ (reference sequence). CDR3 length equals 17 residues. CDR3 sequence reads: CASSLDRGLISGNTIYF. CDR3 in DNA: TGTGCCAGCAGCTTAGATCGAGGGTTGATCTCTGGAAACACCATATATTTT.

The chain is built from TRBV11-2 and TRBJ2-7; D is unclear. Trimming left V 1 base short and J 2 bases short, with 6 bases between. The germline gives CDR1 SGHAT, CDR2 FQNNGV. This CDR3 contains 13 residues. DNA for the CDR3: TGTGCCAGCAGCTTAGGGCAAACCTACGAGCAGTACTTC. It translates to CASSLGQTYEQYF.

The rearrangement uses TRBV7-2 and TRBJ2-1; the D gene could be TRBD1 or TRBD2 (5 bases each). Per the germline V gene, CDR1 is SGHTA and CDR2 is FQGNSA. This CDR3 comprises 14 residues. V lost 8 bases, J lost 2 bases, and 13 bases lay in between. CDR3 DNA: TGTGCCAGCCGACCGCAGGGAGCCTACAATGAGCAGTTCTTC. This gives the protein CASRPQGAYNEQFF.

In this sample, this clonotype turned up a few times. The gene calls are TRBV7-8 and TRBJ2-5; 9 nucleotides line up with TRBD2. The germline gives CDR1 SGHVS, CDR2 FQNEAQ. This CDR3 has 16 amino acids. The V segment lost 3 bases and the J segment 4 bases; nucleotides outside the gene matches: 9. The CDR3 spells CASSFWRGGPRETQYF. The CDR3 DNA reads TGTGCCAGCAGCTTCTGGCGGGGGGGCCCTCGAGAGACCCAGTACTTC.

This clonotype was recorded a few times. The rearrangement uses TRBV15 and TRBJ2-7; D unresolved. The CDR3 totals 14 residues. Trimming left V 0 bases short and J 3 bases short, with 9 bases between. Germline assignment: CDR1 LNHNV and CDR2 YYDKDF (reference sequence). The CDR3 DNA reads as TGTGCCACCAGCAGAGATCGAGGTTACTACGAGCAGTACTTC. This sequence encodes CATSRDRGYYEQYF.

In its sample, this clonotype is large. The chain combines TRBV20-1 with TRBJ2-3; perhaps TRBD2 as D (6 bases). The V gene lost 5 bases and the J gene lost 0 bases, with 12 bases spanning the gap. CDR3 length: 14 residues. The V gene's germline CDR1 is DFQATT and CDR2 SNEGSKA (reference sequence). CDR3 sequence: CSASGLLSTDTQYF. CDR3 DNA sequence: TGCAGTGCTTCGGGACTTTTGAGCACAGATACGCAGTATTTT.

The chain employs TRBV5-1 and TRBJ1-2; D gene unclear. Looked up from germline, CDR1 is SGHRS and CDR2 is YFSETQ. V was clipped by 0 bases and J by 5 bases, with 8 bases between them. The CDR3 extends over 13 amino acids. In nucleotides, the CDR3 is TGCGCCAGCAGCTTGGAGCATAGTTATGGCTACACCTTC. As protein: CASSLEHSYGYTF.

This sequence joins TRBV12-3 or TRBV12-4 and TRBJ1-5; D call uncertain. This CDR3 spans 15 amino acids. Trimming took off 3 bases at V and 3 bases at J, with 12 bases between the two ends. CDR3 DNA: TGTGCCAGCAGTTTGACCAGTACAGCCAATCAGCCCCAGCATTTT. Protein sequence: CASSLTSTANQPQHF.

This clonotype has a handful of counts. The chain uses TRBV6-1 and TRBJ2-1; possible D gene TRBD2, 6 bases. The germline V gene has CDR1 MNHNS and CDR2 SASEGT. The CDR3 is 14 residues long. The V end lost 6 bases, the J end lost 1 base, and 10 bases lay between the germline ends. The CDR3 protein is CASRWGESYNEQFF. The CDR3 DNA reads as TGTGCCAGCAGGTGGGGGGAATCCTACAATGAGCAGTTCTTC.

As concerns this clonotype: A read error may be the cause here, since a much bigger clone is one base away. This chain joins TRBV15 and TRBJ1-5, with D possibly matching TRBD1 (5 bases). This CDR3 contains 14 residues. CDR1 is LNHNV and CDR2 is YYDKDF in the germline V gene (reference sequence). The CDR3 DNA reads TGTGCCACCAGCAGTAGACAGATCGGTCAGTCCCAGCATTTT. Translated, it gives CATSSRQIGQSQHF.

As for this clonotype: The limits of the CDR3 on the DNA are not certain, so only TCRdb's listed CDR3 is given. V usage is TRBV21-1 and J usage is TRBJ2-1; TRBD2, as called in the table, went unchecked against the DNA. TRBV21-1 is listed as a pseudogene. The CDR3 spans 14 residues, counting both ends. CDR3 sequence reads: CASSKVAGGNGQFF.

The chain has TRBV12-3 or TRBV12-4 and TRBJ1-6; no reliable D call. V was shortened by 0 bases and J by 9 bases, with 6 bases between the two germline ends. The CDR3 consists of 13 residues. This CDR3 is CASSLALGSPLHF. CDR3 coding DNA: TGTGCCAGCAGTTTAGCTCTCGGTTCACCCCTCCACTTT.

V and J are TRBV6-1 and TRBJ2-7; 14 positions match TRBD2. V dropped 5 bases and J dropped 4; count of bases not matched to a gene: 4. The CDR3 contains 15 residues. The germline V gene encodes CDR1 MNHNS and CDR2 SASEGT. The CDR3: CASSKRLAGGYEQYF. In DNA, the CDR3 is TGTGCCAGCAGTAAGAGACTAGCGGGAGGGTACGAGCAGTACTTC.

The gene calls are TRBV6-2 or TRBV6-3 and TRBJ2-3; D possibly corresponds to TRBD2 (7 bases). Germline-derived CDR1 and CDR2 are MNHEY and SVGEGT. This CDR3 comprises 16 residues. Trimming shortened V by 5 bases and J by 1 base, and 16 bases separated the two germline ends. The CDR3 spells CASSMGGASRTDTQYF. The CDR3 bases are TGTGCCAGCAGTATGGGGGGGGCTTCCCGCACAGATACGCAGTATTTT.

This clonotype was picked up one time. This sequence joins TRBV7-3 and TRBJ2-7; D is possibly TRBD2 (6 bases). CDR3 length: 13 amino acids. V was clipped by 5 bases and J by 4 bases, with 12 bases between them. From germline, CDR1 is SGHTA and CDR2 FQGTGA. CDR3: CASSPRRGYEQYF. For the CDR3, the DNA is TGTGCCAGCAGCCCCCGGCGGGGTTACGAGCAGTACTTC.

V usage is TRBV18 and J usage is TRBJ2-5, with D perhaps being TRBD1 or TRBD2 (5 bases each). The V gene's germline CDR1 is KGHSH and CDR2 LQKENI. Trimming pared 3 bases from V and 5 bases from J, leaving 13 bases between. The CDR3 runs 14 residues. The CDR3 here is CASSPISRDETQYF. CDR3 sequence (DNA): TGTGCCAGCTCACCGATATCCCGGGACGAGACCCAGTACTTC.

This clonotype was seen a few times. The chain joins TRBV7-8 to TRBJ2-1; 14 bases fit TRBD2. The germline CDR1 and CDR2 sequences are SGHVS and FQNEAQ. The V gene end was trimmed by 5 bases and the J gene end by 6 bases; junction bases not matched to a gene: 6. This CDR3 spans 16 amino acids. The CDR3 coding sequence is TGTGCCAGCAGCCCGGCGGGACTAGCGGGAGCCAATGAGCAGTTCTTC. Protein: CASSPAGLAGANEQFF.

The chain links TRBV10-2 to TRBJ1-2, with TRBD1 identical over 10 bases. The CDR3 contains 14 residues. Trimming cost V 0 bases and J 7 bases; bases outside gene matches: 2. CDR1 WSHSY and CDR2 SAAADI come from the germline V gene. The CDR3 coding sequence is TGCGCCAGCAGTGAGTCGGGGACAGGGGTTGGCTACACCTTC. Translation: CASSESGTGVGYTF.

The chain uses TRBV2 and TRBJ2-3; TRBD2 aligns across 8 bases. The CDR3 is 14 amino acids. Germline V lookup: CDR1 SNHLY, CDR2 FYNNEI. Trimming at V came to 6 bases and at J to 1 base, leaving 3 bases not matched to a gene. The CDR3 nucleotides are TGTGCCAGCAGCCGGGAGGGCCGCACAGATACGCAGTATTTT. Translation gives CASSREGRTDTQYF.